Listed below are T cell receptor beta chains from one sample, sequenced in a study of T-cell memory formation after mild COVID-19. Each CDR3 protein gets one entry after TCRdb re-called the 5' RACE reads with MiXCR. The sample holds about 200,000 distinct CDR3 sequences, 9.5% seen once. What was sequenced was PBMCs or a T cell subset sorted from them (not recorded which). All receptors come from a man younger than 30 who had mild COVID-19 (a few samples of this study predate the infection). Cell type and time point are not known. Both conserved end residues are part of each CDR3. D genes are given only for firm matches. Size is omitted from some rows. Given values are once, few, many or a class for expanded clones.

d_call j_call clone_size v_call cdr3_nt cdr3_aa
NA TRBJ1-4 few TRBV12-3/TRBV12-4 TGTGCCAGCAGTTTCCCACGGGACGGTGAAAAACTGTTTTTT CASSFPRDGEKLFF
NA TRBJ2-5 NA TRBV7-2 TGTGCCAGCAGATTCGGAGGGCTAGAGACCCAGTACTTC CASRFGGLETQYF
TRBD2 TRBJ2-1 few TRBV2 TGTGCCAGCAAGGGCGGGGGTAATGAGCAGTTCTTC CASKGGGNEQFF
NA TRBJ2-1 few TRBV4-1 TGCGCCAGCAGCCGGATCAGCGGACAGTACAATGAGCAGTTCTTC CASSRISGQYNEQFF
NA TRBJ2-2 NA TRBV3-1 TGTGCCAGCAGCCAGCCCACCGGGGAGCTGTTTTTT CASSQPTGELFF
NA TRBJ2-7 NA TRBV11-2 TGTGCCAGCAGCTTAGATACCCCTCCCGGCAGAAAGAGGACCTACGAGCAGTACTTC CASSLDTPPGRKRTYEQYF
NA TRBJ2-5 NA TRBV24-1 TGTGCCACCAGTGACACCCTGGCGGGGGAGACCCAGTACTTC CATSDTLAGETQYF
NA TRBJ2-1 NA TRBV9 TGTGCCAGCAGGATACTTCGGAAGAGCTCCTACAATGAGCAGTTCTTC CASRILRKSSYNEQFF
NA TRBJ1-1 few TRBV10-3 TGTGCCATCAGTTTTGGAGGGTACACTGAAGCTTTCTTT CAISFGGYTEAFF
TRBD1 TRBJ1-5 NA TRBV20-1 TGCAGTGCGAGGGACAGGGGAATTTTCGGCAATCAGCCCCAGCATTTT CSARDRGIFGNQPQHF
NA TRBJ2-1 many TRBV5-1 TGCGCCAGCAGCTTCGCAGGGTTGGGCAATGAGCAGTTCTTC CASSFAGLGNEQFF
TRBD2 TRBJ2-1 few TRBV7-8 TGTGCCAGCAGCCCCCTAGCGGGGGTGAGCAGCTCCTACAATGAGCAGTTCTTC CASSPLAGVSSSYNEQFF
NA TRBJ2-3 NA TRBV21-1 TGTGCCAGCAGCAAAGAGGGTTGGCAGGGAGAAATCACAGATACGCAGTATTTT CASSKEGWQGEITDTQYF
NA TRBJ1-2 NA TRBV6-1 TGTGCCAGCAGTGAAGGAGATCGGCAGAGTTATGGCTACACCTTC CASSEGDRQSYGYTF
NA TRBJ2-7 few TRBV7-2 TGTGCCAGCAGCGCGCGATCCGCAACCTACGAGCAGTACTTC CASSARSATYEQYF
NA TRBJ1-1 few TRBV4-2 TGTGCCAGCAGCCAAGATCAGTTGGATCACACTGAAGCTTTCTTT CASSQDQLDHTEAFF
TRBD1 TRBJ1-6 few TRBV5-1 TGCGCCAGCAGCGTGGACAGGAATAATTCACCCCTCCACTTT CASSVDRNNSPLHF
TRBD2 TRBJ2-7 many TRBV4-1 TGCGCCAGCAGCCCCGGGACTAGCGGGGGGATTTACGAGCAGTACTTC CASSPGTSGGIYEQYF
NA TRBJ2-6 NA TRBV29-1 TGCAGCGTTGAGCGGGTGGACGGGGCCAACGTCCTGACTTTC CSVERVDGANVLTF
TRBD1 TRBJ2-2 many TRBV6-2/TRBV6-3 TGTGCCAGCAGACCCGGGACAGGGGCCTCCACCGGGGAGCTGTTTTTT CASRPGTGASTGELFF
NA TRBJ2-1 few TRBV5-4 TGTGCCAGCAGCTTCGGTGGGCAGGATGTCTTC CASSFGGQDVF
NA TRBJ2-5 many TRBV29-1 TGCAGCGTTGAAGAGACCCAGTACTTC CSVEETQYF
NA TRBJ2-3 many TRBV5-1 TGCGCCAGCAGCTTGGCCAAGGACCTCCGGCTGTATTTT CASSLAKDLRLYF
NA TRBJ2-6 NA TRBV19 TGTGCCAGTAGTATAGATCCCCCGGGGGCCAACGTCCTGACTTTC CASSIDPPGANVLTF
TRBD1 TRBJ2-7 NA TRBV6-2/TRBV6-3 TGTGCCAGCAGCAAGGACAGGTCCGAGCAGTACTTC CASSKDRSEQYF
NA TRBJ1-2 few TRBV5-1 TGCGCCAGCAGCCCCGGACCTCCCAGCTATGGCTACACCTTC CASSPGPPSYGYTF
NA TRBJ1-1 NA TRBV29-1 TGCAGCGGTACAGGGTTTCTGGACACTGAAGCTTTCTTT CSGTGFLDTEAFF
NA TRBJ2-1 NA TRBV5-1 TGCGCCAGCAGCTTGGGCTGCTACAATGAGCAGTTCTTC CASSLGCYNEQFF
NA TRBJ2-6 NA TRBV5-4 TGTGCCAGCAGTCCAAATGGGGCTGGGGCCAACGTCCTGACTTTC CASSPNGAGANVLTF
TRBD2 TRBJ2-1 few TRBV25-1 TGTGCCAGCAGTCCCCCGACTAGCGGAATCGACAATGAGCAGTTCTTC CASSPPTSGIDNEQFF
TRBD1 TRBJ2-3 many TRBV14 TGTGCCAGCAGCCACCACCTTGACAGGGTCACAGATACGCAGTATTTT CASSHHLDRVTDTQYF
NA TRBJ2-3 NA TRBV20-1 TGCAGTGCTAGACCCCAGAGGGGGAGGCACACAGATACGCAGTATTTT CSARPQRGRHTDTQYF
NA TRBJ1-5 few TRBV20-1 TGCAGTACCTATGACAGCCTCAATCAGCCCCAGCATTTT CSTYDSLNQPQHF
NA TRBJ1-3 NA TRBV5-1 TGCGCCAGCAGCCCGGATCCGAGCTCTGGAAACACCATATATTTT CASSPDPSSGNTIYF
TRBD2 TRBJ2-5 few TRBV4-2 TGTGCCAGCAGCGCGGGGGCTAGCGGGGGAGGTGAGACCCAGTACTTC CASSAGASGGGETQYF
NA TRBJ1-3 NA TRBV7-2 TGTGCCAGCAGCTTACGTATTCAGGGATCTGGAAACACCATATATTTT CASSLRIQGSGNTIYF
NA TRBJ1-1 NA TRBV19 TGTGCCAGTAATCAGGGTGAGAAAGCTTTCTTT CASNQGEKAFF
NA TRBJ1-2 NA TRBV6-6 TGTGCCAGCAAACCGGAAGGAGTAGGCTATGGCTACACCTTC CASKPEGVGYGYTF
TRBD2 TRBJ2-1 many TRBV5-1 TGCGCCAGCGCGTCAATGGCTAGCGGAAACAATGAGCAGTTCTTC CASASMASGNNEQFF
NA TRBJ1-1 NA TRBV20-1 TGCAGTGCTAGGGGCGGGGACGGAACTGAAGCTTTCTTT CSARGGDGTEAFF
NA TRBJ1-1 few TRBV5-4 TGTGCCAGCAGCTTACATGGTCGGGGGAACACTGAAGCTTTCTTT CASSLHGRGNTEAFF
TRBD2 TRBJ2-1 few TRBV9 TGTGCCAGCAGTGTTGCTAGCGGGTATTACAATGAGCAGTTCTTC CASSVASGYYNEQFF
NA TRBJ1-5 NA TRBV15 TGTGCCACCAGCAGAGTCGGCGGGGTCCATTTTGTTAGCAATCAGCCCCAGCATTTT CATSRVGGVHFVSNQPQHF
NA TRBJ2-4 NA TRBV19 TGTGCCAGTAGTCCCAGACAGTTAGCCAAAAACATTCAGTACTTC CASSPRQLAKNIQYF
NA TRBJ1-1 few TRBV12-3/TRBV12-4 TGTGCCAGCAGTAACCCGAGGGGCTGGGACACTGAAGCTTTCTTT CASSNPRGWDTEAFF
TRBD2 TRBJ2-2 few TRBV5-1 TGCGCCAGCAGCCCTCCCGGGACTAGCGGGGGGGCCTCTGGGGAGCTGTTTTTT CASSPPGTSGGASGELFF